The sequence of this T cell receptor (beta chain) was determined in a study of T cell responses to AZD1222 COVID-19 vaccine. Study-level results: Donor demographics were predominantly white British with a female majority; clonal diversity may be underestimated. As reported, nearly half of all spike-specific TCRs target variant regions that are unmutated. CD4 TCRs associated with vaccination spanned spike, dominating at 160-218 and 743-854.

There are a few counts of this clone. Its target is unknown. Germline V gives CDR1 MNHEY, CDR2 SVGEGT. This CDR3 is built from 15 residues. Deletions cut 2 bases from V and 3 bases from J, with 10 bases between. Assay used: immunoSEQ multiplex PCR; TCRdb lists only in-frame clones, some missing. The top ten clones hold roughly 6.6% of a sample with roughly 120,000 clones, approximately 94% of them seen once. The chain employs TRBV6-2 or TRBV6-3 and TRBJ2-2, with D possibly matching TRBD1 (6 bases). Material: peripheral blood, obtained on day 0 of AZD1222 vaccination. This clonotype was sampled from an adult in good health. The CDR3 coding sequence is TGTGCCAGCAGTTACGGCAGGGGTCACACCGGGGAGCTGTTTTTT. Its translation: CASSYGRGHTGELFF.